This paragraph reports one T cell receptor beta chain. Its target is not known. J gave up 6 bases and V 6 bases, and 5 bases lay outside the gene matches. Germline V gives CDR1 MNHEY, CDR2 SVGEGT. The CDR3 totals 12 residues. This specimen belongs to a study of T-cell memory formation after mild COVID-19. Study-wide results and limits: Pre-infection memory carried some responding clones, suggesting that cross-reactive memory joined.

Libraries for TCRalpha and TCRbeta carried sample barcodes and unique molecular identifiers via 5'RACE. TCRdb used MiXCR to reprocess the 5' RACE reads, holding one entry per CDR3 protein. The sample has fewer than 50,000 distinct CDR3 sequences; around 12% are singletons. The chain links TRBV6-2 or TRBV6-3 to TRBJ2-7; 7 bases match TRBD1. This clonotype was obtained from a man younger than 35 who had mild COVID-19 (a few samples of this study predate the infection). Cell type and time point are not known. Sequencing was performed on PBMCs or a T cell subset sorted from them (not recorded which). This chain's CDR3 is CASRMTGFEQYF. Here the CDR3 DNA reads TGTGCCAGCAGGATGACAGGGTTCGAGCAGTACTTC.